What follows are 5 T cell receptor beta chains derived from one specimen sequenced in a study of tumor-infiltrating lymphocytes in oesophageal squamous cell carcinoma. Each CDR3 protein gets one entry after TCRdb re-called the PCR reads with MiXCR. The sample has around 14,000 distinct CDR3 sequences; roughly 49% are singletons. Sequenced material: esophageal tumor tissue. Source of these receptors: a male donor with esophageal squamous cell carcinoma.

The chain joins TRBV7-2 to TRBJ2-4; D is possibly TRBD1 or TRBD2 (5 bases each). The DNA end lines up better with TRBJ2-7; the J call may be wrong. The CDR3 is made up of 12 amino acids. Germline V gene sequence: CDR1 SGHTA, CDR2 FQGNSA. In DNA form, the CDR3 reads TGTGCCAGCAGCTTGGGGACCCACGAGCAGTACTTC. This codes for CASSLGTHEQYF.

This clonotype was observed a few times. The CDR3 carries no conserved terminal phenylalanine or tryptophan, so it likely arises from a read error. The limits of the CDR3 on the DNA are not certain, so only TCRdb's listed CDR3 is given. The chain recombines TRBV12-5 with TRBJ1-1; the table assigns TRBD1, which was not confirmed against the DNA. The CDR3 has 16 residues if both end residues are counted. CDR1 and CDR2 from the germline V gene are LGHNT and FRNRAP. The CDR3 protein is CASGLVQGATSSTSAQ.

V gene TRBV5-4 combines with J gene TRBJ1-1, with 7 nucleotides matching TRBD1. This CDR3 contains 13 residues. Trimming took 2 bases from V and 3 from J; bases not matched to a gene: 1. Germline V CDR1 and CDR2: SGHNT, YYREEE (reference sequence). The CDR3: CASSFTGDTEAFF. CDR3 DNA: TGTGCCAGCAGCTTTACAGGGGACACTGAAGCTTTCTTT.

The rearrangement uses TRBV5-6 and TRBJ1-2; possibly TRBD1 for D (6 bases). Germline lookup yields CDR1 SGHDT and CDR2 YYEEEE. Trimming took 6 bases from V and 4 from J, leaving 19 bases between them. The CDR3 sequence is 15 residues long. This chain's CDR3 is CASKSQGLSLYGYTF. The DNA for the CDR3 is TGTGCCAGCAAATCACAGGGATTAAGCCTCTATGGCTACACCTTC.

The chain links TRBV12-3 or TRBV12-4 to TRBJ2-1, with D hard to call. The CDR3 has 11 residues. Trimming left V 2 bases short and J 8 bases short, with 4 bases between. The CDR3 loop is CASSLRDEQFF. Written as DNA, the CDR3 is TGTGCCAGCAGTTTAAGGGATGAGCAGTTCTTC.